Following are 22 T cell receptor beta chains from one sample sequenced in a study of T-cell reconstitution after alpha-beta-depleted transplantation in children. Library preparation (for TCRbeta) was performed with unique molecular identifiers. TCRdb analysed the PCR reads with MiXCR anew, one entry per CDR3 protein. Among fewer than 5,500 distinct CDR3 sequences listed, roughly a fifth were seen once. The sample consisted of PBMCs, mostly from graft donor cells, taken 180 days after TCRalphabeta/CD19-depleted stem cell transplant. The receptors were sampled from a male patient aged 2-15 years who had a stem cell transplant for acute lymphoblastic leukemia, so the T cells may come from the graft donor.

V usage is TRBV28 and J usage is TRBJ2-7, with no clear D. This CDR3 has 14 residues. Germline CDR1 is MDHEN and CDR2 is SYDVKM. Trimming removed 6 bases from V and 0 bases from J, with 12 bases in between. The CDR3 DNA reads as TGTGCCAGCAGACGAGCGAAAAGCTCCTACGAGCAGTACTTC. Translation: CASRRAKSSYEQYF.

This clonotype was counted at least ten times. The rearrangement joins TRBV7-9 to TRBJ1-2; D is uncertain. From germline, CDR1 is SEHNR and CDR2 FQNEAQ (reference sequence). V gave up 4 bases and J gave up 5 bases, with 20 bases separating them. CDR3 size: 16 residues. The DNA of the CDR3 is TGTGCCAGCAGCTCGTTCTTGCGGACGGAGGGATATGGCTACACCTTC. It codes for CASSSFLRTEGYGYTF.

This clonotype was detected ten times or more. This chain links TRBV12-3 or TRBV12-4 with TRBJ1-1; D is undetermined. The V end lost 1 base, the J end lost 14 bases, and 11 bases lay between the germline ends. This CDR3 region has 11 residues. As DNA, the CDR3 is TGTGCCAGCAGTTTAGGGTGGGGAGAGTTCTTT. Protein sequence: CASSLGWGEFF.

V is TRBV15 and J is TRBJ2-3; D may be TRBD1 or TRBD2 (7 bases each). The V end was cut by 0 bases, the J end by 5 bases, with 15 bases between. The CDR3 contains 16 residues. CDR1 LNHNV and CDR2 YYDKDF come from the germline V gene (reference sequence). In nucleotides, the CDR3 is TGTGCCACCAGCAGAGATCGTTCAGGGGGGGGAGATACGCAGTATTTT. It yields the protein CATSRDRSGGGDTQYF.

This clonotype was seen at least ten times. This chain uses TRBV7-9 with TRBJ2-1, with D possibly being TRBD2 (5 bases). The germline V gene has CDR1 SEHNR and CDR2 FQNEAQ (reference sequence). The CDR3 is 15 residues long. Between the trimmed V and J ends, which lost 3 bases and 6 bases, there was a span of 15 bases. CDR3: CASSFNWPRGNEQFF. CDR3 coding DNA: TGTGCCAGCAGCTTTAACTGGCCCCGGGGCAATGAGCAGTTCTTC. Full variable domain (remainder filled in from reference TRBV7-9 and TRBJ2-1): DTGVSQNPRHKITKRGQNVTFRCDPISEHNRLYWYRQTLGQGPEFLTYFQNEAQLEKSRLLSDRFSAERPKGSFSTLEIQRTEQGDSAMYLCASSFNWPRGNEQFFGPGTRLTVL.

Remarks on this clonotype: A much larger clone lies one base from this, so it may be a read error. The chain carries TRBV6-1 and TRBJ2-1; 7 nucleotides match TRBD2. There are 13 residues in the CDR3. Germline V gene sequence: CDR1 MNHNS, CDR2 SASEGT. CDR3 DNA sequence: TGTGCCAGCAGGACTAGCTCCTACAATGAGCAGTCCTTC. Protein: CASRTSSYNEQSF.

This clonotype has at least ten counts. One junction end disagrees with the germline gene, perhaps due to a read error. V usage is TRBV5-8 and J usage is TRBJ2-4; D not certain. The CDR3 loop spans 12 amino acids. Per germline, CDR1 SGHTS and CDR2 YDEGEE. CDR3 coding DNA: TGTGCCAGCAGCTTGGTAGATCCGGCTTGGGACTTC. It translates to CASSLVDPAWDF.

This clonotype was seen many times. The V call is TRBV7-9, the J call TRBJ1-6; D unclear. CDR1 is SEHNR and CDR2 is FQNEAQ in the germline V gene (reference sequence). Trimming took off 2 bases at V and 8 bases at J, with 7 bases between the two ends. CDR3 size: 13 residues. The CDR3 region is CASSLNWDSPLHF. CDR3 bases: TGTGCCAGCAGCTTAAATTGGGATTCACCCCTCCACTTT.

This clonotype was seen repeatedly, ten times or more. Here the CDR3 reads CASSLADSYEQYF. The CDR3 DNA follows: TGTGCCAGCAGCTTAGCGGACAGCTACGAGCAGTACTTC. The gene calls are TRBV7-9 and TRBJ2-7; D perhaps matches TRBD1 (6 bases). CDR1 is SEHNR and CDR2 is FQNEAQ in the germline V gene (reference sequence). The CDR3 has 13 residues. V dropped 0 bases and J dropped 3 bases, with 6 bases sitting between them.

This clonotype showed up many times. This chain joins TRBV10-3 and TRBJ2-1; no definite D call. The CDR3 is made up of 15 amino acids. Germline loops: CDR1 ENHRY, CDR2 SYGVKD. V was cut by 3 bases and J by 7 bases, with 16 bases left in between. CDR3 DNA: TGTGCCATCAGTGACTCTTTCCGGACCTCGAATGAGCAGTTCTTC. Protein product: CAISDSFRTSNEQFF.

This chain uses TRBV5-1 with TRBJ2-1; 11 bases are a match to TRBD2. CDR1 is SGHRS and CDR2 is YFSETQ in the germline V gene. The length of the CDR3 is 15 residues. Trimming took 3 bases from V and 5 from J; bases not matched to a gene: 4. The CDR3 nucleotides are TGCGCCAGCAGCTCCGGGACTAGCGGAAACAATGAGCAGTTCTTC. Its protein is CASSSGTSGNNEQFF.

V usage is TRBV19 and J usage is TRBJ1-1; TRBD1 matches at 9 bases. With V trimmed by 2 bases and J by 1 base, 8 bases remained unmatched. CDR3 length equals 17 residues. Germline V gene data show CDR1 as LNHDA and CDR2 as SQIVND (reference sequence). CDR3 protein: CASSISLPDRGNTEAFF. In nucleotides, the CDR3 is TGTGCCAGTAGTATAAGCCTCCCGGACAGGGGGAACACTGAAGCTTTCTTT.

This clonotype was seen repeatedly, ten times or more. The chain carries TRBV7-9 and TRBJ2-7; 7 bases are shared with TRBD1. The trim removed 1 base at V and 0 bases at J, leaving 3 bases unmatched. The CDR3 is 15 amino acids. CDR1 is SEHNR, CDR2 FQNEAQ, per germline (reference sequence). The CDR3 spells CASSLEGAFSYEQYF. CDR3 bases: TGTGCCAGCAGCTTAGAGGGGGCCTTCTCCTACGAGCAGTACTTC.

The chain carries TRBV7-2 and TRBJ2-1; a possible D gene is TRBD2 (6 bases). Trimming left V 3 bases short and J 9 bases short, with 15 bases between. This CDR3 has 14 residues. Germline V gives CDR1 SGHTA, CDR2 FQGNSA. The CDR3 coding sequence is TGTGCCAGCAGCTTCTGCGGGAATGTCTGTGAGCAGTTCTTC. Amino acids: CASSFCGNVCEQFF.

There are many counts of this clonotype. The CDR3 coding sequence is TGTGCCAGCACCCTAGGGGGGCCCTACTACGAGCAGTACTTC. Protein product: CASTLGGPYYEQYF. The chain joins TRBV7-9 to TRBJ2-7; the D gene could be TRBD1 or TRBD2 (6 bases each). The CDR3 runs 14 residues. CDR1 and CDR2 from the germline V gene are SEHNR and FQNEAQ (reference sequence). Trimming pared 7 bases from V and 3 bases from J, leaving 16 bases between.

This clonotype was seen many times. The chain joins TRBV7-8 to TRBJ1-5; 10 positions match TRBD1. Per germline, CDR1 SGHVS and CDR2 FQNEAQ. This CDR3 region has 16 residues. Trimming cost V 2 bases and J 5 bases; bases outside gene matches: 6. In DNA form, the CDR3 reads TGTGCCAGCAGCTTAAACGACAGGGGGCGGGATCAGCCCCAGCATTTT. Residues: CASSLNDRGRDQPQHF. Based on the CDR3 plus reference TRBV7-8 and TRBJ1-5, the full variable domain is GAGVSQSPRYKVAKRGQDVALRCDPISGHVSLFWYQQALGQGPEFLTYFQNEAQLDKSGLPSDRFFAERPEGSVSTLKIQRTQQEDSAVYLCASSLNDRGRDQPQHFGDGTRLSIL.

The count of this clonotype is one. V gene TRBV4-1 combines with J gene TRBJ2-1, with D perhaps matching TRBD1 (7 bases). There are 15 residues in the CDR3. CDR1 MGHRA and CDR2 YSYEKL come from the germline V gene. V was clipped by 0 bases and J by 13 bases, with 19 bases between them. The CDR3 loop is CASSQDRGRGVEQFF. In nucleotides, the CDR3 is TGCGCCAGCAGCCAAGATAGGGGGCGGGGAGTAGAACAGTTCTTC.

This clonotype occurred once. The chain carries TRBV12-3 or TRBV12-4 and TRBJ2-7; no firm D call. This CDR3 spans 12 amino acids. Trimming cost V 2 bases and J 2 bases, with 4 bases left between them. CDR3 residues: CASSLQAYEQYF. DNA for the CDR3: TGTGCCAGCAGTTTACAAGCCTACGAGCAGTACTTC.

This clonotype has at least ten counts. The genes are TRBV19 and TRBJ2-7, with D perhaps TRBD1 (6 bases). The CDR3 runs to 12 residues. Trimming pared 4 bases from V and 5 bases from J, leaving 9 bases between. In germline, CDR1 is LNHDA, CDR2 SQIVND (reference sequence). CDR3 amino acids: CASSTRTDEQYF. DNA for the CDR3: TGTGCCAGTAGTACCAGGACAGACGAGCAGTACTTC.

This clonotype showed up many times. The V and J genes are TRBV4-2 and TRBJ2-7; no reliable D call. This CDR3 region has 16 residues. CDR1 is LGHNA and CDR2 is YNFKEQ in the germline V gene. V shed 2 bases and J shed 3 bases, with 17 bases lying between them. DNA of the CDR3: TGTGCCAGCAGCCAAAGATGCCGTTGTGTGAACTACGAGCAGTACTTC. Translating gives CASSQRCRCVNYEQYF.

Many counts were recorded for this clonotype. The rearrangement links TRBV28 to TRBJ1-2, with D hard to call. The V end was cut by 5 bases, the J end by 8 bases, with 15 bases between. This CDR3 is built from 13 residues. Germline CDR1 reads MDHEN; CDR2 reads SYDVKM. The CDR3, as DNA: TGTGCCAGCAGTGACCGAGTCTCAAGAGGCTACACCTTC. This encodes CASSDRVSRGYTF.

This clonotype was counted many times. The CDR3 sequence: CASQAPGNYEQYF. The CDR3 DNA reads TGTGCCAGCCAAGCGCCGGGAAACTACGAGCAGTACTTC. This chain links TRBV28 with TRBJ2-7, with D maybe TRBD2 (5 bases). Trimming took off 8 bases at V and 3 bases at J, with 14 bases between the two ends. The CDR3 consists of 13 residues. CDR1 and CDR2 (germline): MDHEN, SYDVKM.